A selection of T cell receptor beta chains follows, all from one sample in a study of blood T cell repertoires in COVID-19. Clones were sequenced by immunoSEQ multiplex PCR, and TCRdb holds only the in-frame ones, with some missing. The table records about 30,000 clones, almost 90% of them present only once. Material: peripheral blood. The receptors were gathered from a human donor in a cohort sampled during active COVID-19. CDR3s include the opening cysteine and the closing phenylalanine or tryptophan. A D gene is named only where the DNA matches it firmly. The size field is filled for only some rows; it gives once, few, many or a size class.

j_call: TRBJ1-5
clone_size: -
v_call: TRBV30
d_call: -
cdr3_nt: TGTGCCTGGGGGACACTTAATCAGCCCCAGCATTTT
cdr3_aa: CAWGTLNQPQHF

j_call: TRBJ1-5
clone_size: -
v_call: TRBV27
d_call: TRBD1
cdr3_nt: TGTGCCAGCAGTTTGTACAGGGGGGCTAGCAATCAGCCCCAGCATTTT
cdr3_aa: CASSLYRGASNQPQHF

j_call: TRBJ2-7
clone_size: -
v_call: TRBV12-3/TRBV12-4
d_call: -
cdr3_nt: TGTGCCAGCAGCTTTCACAGCTACGAGCAGTACTTC
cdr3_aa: CASSFHSYEQYF

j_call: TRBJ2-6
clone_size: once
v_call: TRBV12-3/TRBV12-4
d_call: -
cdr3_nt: TGTGCCAGCAGTTTGGGCGGGGCCAACGTCCTGACTTTC
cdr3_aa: CASSLGGANVLTF

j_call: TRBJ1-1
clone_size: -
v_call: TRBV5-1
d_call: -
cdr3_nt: TGCGCCAGCAGCCTAGAGACGCTGAACACTGAAGCTTTCTTT
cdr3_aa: CASSLETLNTEAFF

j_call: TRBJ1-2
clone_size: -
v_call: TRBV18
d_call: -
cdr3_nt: TGTGCCAGCTCCGAAGCGGGGGCTGGCTATGGCTACACCTTC
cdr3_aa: CASSEAGAGYGYTF

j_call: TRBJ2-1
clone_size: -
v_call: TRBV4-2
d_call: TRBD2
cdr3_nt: TGTGCCAGCAGCCAAGATCTGCGGGGGGGATCGAATGAGCAGTTCTTC
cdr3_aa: CASSQDLRGGSNEQFF

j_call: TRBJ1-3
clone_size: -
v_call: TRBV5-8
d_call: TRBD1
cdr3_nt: TGTGCCAGCAGCTTGTTGCAGGGGGCGCCGAACTCTGGAAACACCATATATTTT
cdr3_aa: CASSLLQGAPNSGNTIYF

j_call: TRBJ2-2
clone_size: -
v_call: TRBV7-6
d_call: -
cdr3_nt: TGTGCCAGCAGCTTAGCGGTCGGGGGCACCGGGGAGCTGTTTTTT
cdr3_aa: CASSLAVGGTGELFF

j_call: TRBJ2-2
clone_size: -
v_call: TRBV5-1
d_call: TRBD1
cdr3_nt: TGCGCCAGCAGCCAGGACAGGGTCGGGGAGCTGTTTTTT
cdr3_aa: CASSQDRVGELFF

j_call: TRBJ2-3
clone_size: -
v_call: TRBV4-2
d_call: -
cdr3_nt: TGTGCCAGCAGCCTCACAGGGAGCACAGATACGCAGTATTTT
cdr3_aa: CASSLTGSTDTQYF

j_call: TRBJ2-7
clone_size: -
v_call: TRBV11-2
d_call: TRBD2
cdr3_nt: TGTGCCAGCGAACTAGCGGGGGTCTCCTACGAGCAGTACTTC
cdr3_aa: CASELAGVSYEQYF

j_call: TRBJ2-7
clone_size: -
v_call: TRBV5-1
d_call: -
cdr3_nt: TGCGCCAGCAGCTCCCAGGGATTCAACGAGCAGTACTTC
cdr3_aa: CASSSQGFNEQYF

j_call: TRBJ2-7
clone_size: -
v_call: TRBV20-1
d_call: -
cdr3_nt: TGCAGTGCTGCCAGGGCCTACGAGCAGTACTTC
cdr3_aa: CSAARAYEQYF

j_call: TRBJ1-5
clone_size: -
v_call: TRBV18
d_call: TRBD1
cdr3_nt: TGTGCCAGCTCCCCCGGGACAGGAGGTTTTCAGCCCCAGCATTTT
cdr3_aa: CASSPGTGGFQPQHF

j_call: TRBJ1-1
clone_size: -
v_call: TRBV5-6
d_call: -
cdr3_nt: TGTGCCAGCAGCTTCACGGGGGACACTGAAGCTTTCTTT
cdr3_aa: CASSFTGDTEAFF

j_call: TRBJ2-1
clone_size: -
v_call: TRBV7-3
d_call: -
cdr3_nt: TGTGCCAGCAGCCCCTTAGGGGGGGGCTTCAATGAGCAGTTCTTC
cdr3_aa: CASSPLGGGFNEQFF

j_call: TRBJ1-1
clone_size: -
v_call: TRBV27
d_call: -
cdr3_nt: TGTGCCAGCAGTTTTGGGGCCATGAGGCTGGCTTTCTTT
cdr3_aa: CASSFGAMRLAFF

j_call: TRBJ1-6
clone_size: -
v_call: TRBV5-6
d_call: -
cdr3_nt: TGTGCCAGCAGCTTGTCGGACCGGGGTTATAGTTCACCCCTCCACTTT
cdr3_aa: CASSLSDRGYSSPLHF

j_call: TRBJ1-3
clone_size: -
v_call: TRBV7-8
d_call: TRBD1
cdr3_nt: TGTGCCAGCAGCTGGACAGGGCCTGGAAACACCATATATTTT
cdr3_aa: CASSWTGPGNTIYF

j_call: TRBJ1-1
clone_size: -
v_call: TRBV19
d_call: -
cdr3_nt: TGTGCCAGTAGTTGGGGGCTGGTCACTGAAGCTTTCTTT
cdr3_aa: CASSWGLVTEAFF

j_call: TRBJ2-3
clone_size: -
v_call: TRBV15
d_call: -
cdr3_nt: TGTGCCACCAGCAGAGATGACGTCCGGGGGTTCGCAGATACGCAGTATTTT
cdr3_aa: CATSRDDVRGFADTQYF

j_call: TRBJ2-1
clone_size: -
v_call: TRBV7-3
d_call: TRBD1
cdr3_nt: TGTGCCAGCAGCTTAAACCAGGGGGCCTACAATGAGCAGTTCTTC
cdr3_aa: CASSLNQGAYNEQFF

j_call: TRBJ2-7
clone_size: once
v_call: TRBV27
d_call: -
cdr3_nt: TGTGCCAGCAGCCCCTGGGGGGGGCGGGGATCCTACGAGCAGTACTTC
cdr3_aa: CASSPWGGRGSYEQYF

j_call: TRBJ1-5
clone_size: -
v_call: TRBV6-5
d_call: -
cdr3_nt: TGTGCCAGCAGTCAGGGAAGCAATCAGCCCCAGCATTTT
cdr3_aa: CASSQGSNQPQHF

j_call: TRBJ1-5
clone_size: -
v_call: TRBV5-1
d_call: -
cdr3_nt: TGCGCCAGCAGCTTGGAGGGAGGGCTTCAGCCCCAGCATTTT
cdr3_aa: CASSLEGGLQPQHF

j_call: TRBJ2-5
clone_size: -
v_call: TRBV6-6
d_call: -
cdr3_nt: TGTGCCAGCAGACAGGGTCGGAGGCAAGAGACCCAGTACTTC
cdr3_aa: CASRQGRRQETQYF

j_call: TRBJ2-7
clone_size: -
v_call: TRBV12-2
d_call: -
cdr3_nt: TGTGCAAGTCGCCGACAGACAGGAGACTACGAGCAGTACTTC
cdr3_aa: CASRRQTGDYEQYF

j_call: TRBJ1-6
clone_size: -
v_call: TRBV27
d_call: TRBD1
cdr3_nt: TGTGCCAGCAGCCTACAGGGGGGTCCGAGCTCCTATAATTCACCCCTCCACTTT
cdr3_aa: CASSLQGGPSSYNSPLHF

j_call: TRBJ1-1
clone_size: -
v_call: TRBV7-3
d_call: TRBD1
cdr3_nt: TGTGCCAGCAGCCGAGCAGGGGGCACTGAAGCTTTCTTT
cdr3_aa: CASSRAGGTEAFF

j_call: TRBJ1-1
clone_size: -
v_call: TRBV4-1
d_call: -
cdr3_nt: TGCGCCAGCAGCCAAATACAGGGAACTGAAGCTTTCTTT
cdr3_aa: CASSQIQGTEAFF

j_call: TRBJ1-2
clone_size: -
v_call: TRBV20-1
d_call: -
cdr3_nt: TGCAGTGCTAGTGATTCAGGGTGGACCTATGGCTACACCTTC
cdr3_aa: CSASDSGWTYGYTF

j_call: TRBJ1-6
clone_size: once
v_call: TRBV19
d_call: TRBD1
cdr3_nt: TGTGCCAGTAGTTATTTACAGGGGGCGCAAGGTTCACCCCTCCACTTT
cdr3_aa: CASSYLQGAQGSPLHF

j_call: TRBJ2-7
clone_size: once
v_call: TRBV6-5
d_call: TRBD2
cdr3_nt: TGTGCCAGCACCCGAGGGGAGGGCTACGAGCAGTACTTC
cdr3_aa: CASTRGEGYEQYF

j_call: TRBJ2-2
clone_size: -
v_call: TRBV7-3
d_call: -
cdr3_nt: TGTGCCAGCAGCTTAAACGGTCGAGCGAACACCGGGGAGCTGTTTTTT
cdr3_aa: CASSLNGRANTGELFF

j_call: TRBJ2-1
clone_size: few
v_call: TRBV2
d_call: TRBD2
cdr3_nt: TGTGCCAGCAGTACAGGACTAGCGGGGGGTGAGCAGTTCTTC
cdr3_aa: CASSTGLAGGEQFF

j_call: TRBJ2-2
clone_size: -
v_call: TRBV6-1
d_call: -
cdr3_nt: TGTGCCAGCAGTGAAGCGAGGGCAGCCACCGGGGAGCTGTTTTTT
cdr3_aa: CASSEARAATGELFF

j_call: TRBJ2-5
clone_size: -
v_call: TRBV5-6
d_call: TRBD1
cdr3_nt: TGTGCCAGCAGCTTGCAAGGGGGCTTAGAGACCCAGTACTTC
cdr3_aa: CASSLQGGLETQYF

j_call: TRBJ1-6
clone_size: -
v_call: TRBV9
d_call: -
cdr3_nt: TGTGCCAGCAGCCCCGCGGGCTCCTATAATTCACCCCTCCACTTT
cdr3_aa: CASSPAGSYNSPLHF

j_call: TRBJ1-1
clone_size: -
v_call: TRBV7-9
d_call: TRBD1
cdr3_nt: TGTGCCAGCAGCCTGGACAGGGCCACTGAAGCTTTCTTT
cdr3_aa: CASSLDRATEAFF

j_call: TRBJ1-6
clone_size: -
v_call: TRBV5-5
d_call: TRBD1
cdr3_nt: TGTGCCAGCAGCTTGGTTGGGACAGCTTATAATTCACCCCTCCACTTT
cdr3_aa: CASSLVGTAYNSPLHF

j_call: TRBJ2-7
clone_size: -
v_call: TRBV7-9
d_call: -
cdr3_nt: TGTGCCAGCAGCTTATCTGCAGGTAGTCAAGCGCAGTACTTC
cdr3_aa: CASSLSAGSQAQYF

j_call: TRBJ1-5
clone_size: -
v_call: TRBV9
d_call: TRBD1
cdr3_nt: TGTGCCAGCACCCTGGGACAGGGGGGGGATAGCAATCAGCCCCAGCATTTT
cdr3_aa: CASTLGQGGDSNQPQHF

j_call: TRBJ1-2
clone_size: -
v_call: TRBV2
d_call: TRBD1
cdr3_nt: TGTGCCAGCAGACCGACAGGGTTTGGCTACACCTTC
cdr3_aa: CASRPTGFGYTF

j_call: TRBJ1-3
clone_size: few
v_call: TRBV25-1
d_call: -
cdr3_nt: TGTGCCAGCAGTGCTGTCGGAAACACCATATATTTT
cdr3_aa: CASSAVGNTIYF

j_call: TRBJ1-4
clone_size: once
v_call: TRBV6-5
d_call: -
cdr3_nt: TGTGCCAGCAGTTCGGACAGAGGGAAACTGTTTTTT
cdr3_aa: CASSSDRGKLFF

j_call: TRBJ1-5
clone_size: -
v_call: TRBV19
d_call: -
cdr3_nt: TGTGCCAGTAGCCCCCGTATAGAGGGAACTCAGCCCCAGCATTTT
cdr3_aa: CASSPRIEGTQPQHF

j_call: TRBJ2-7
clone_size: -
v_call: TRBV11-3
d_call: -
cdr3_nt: TGTGCCAGCAGCTTAGATAGGGGGGAGCAGTACTTC
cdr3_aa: CASSLDRGEQYF

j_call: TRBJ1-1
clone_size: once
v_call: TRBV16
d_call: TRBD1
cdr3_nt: TGTGCCAGCAGCCGGACAGGGGTGAACACTGAAGCTTTCTTT
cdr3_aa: CASSRTGVNTEAFF

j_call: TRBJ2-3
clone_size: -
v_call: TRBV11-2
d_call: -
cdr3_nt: TGTGCCAGCAGCCTAACCCCTAGAGGAGATACGCAGTATTTT
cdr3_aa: CASSLTPRGDTQYF